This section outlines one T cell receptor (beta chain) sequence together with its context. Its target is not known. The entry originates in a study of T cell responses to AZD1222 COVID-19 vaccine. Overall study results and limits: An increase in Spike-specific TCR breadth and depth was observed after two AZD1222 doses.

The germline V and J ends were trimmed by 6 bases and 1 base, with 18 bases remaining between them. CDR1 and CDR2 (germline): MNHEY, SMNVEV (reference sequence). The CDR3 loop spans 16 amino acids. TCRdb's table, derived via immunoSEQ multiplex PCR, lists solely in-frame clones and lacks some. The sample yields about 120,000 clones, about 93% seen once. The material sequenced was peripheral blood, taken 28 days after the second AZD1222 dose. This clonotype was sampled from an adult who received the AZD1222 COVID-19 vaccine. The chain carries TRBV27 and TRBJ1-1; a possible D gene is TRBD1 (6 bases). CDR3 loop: CASRPTRLGANTEAFF. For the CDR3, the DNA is TGTGCCAGCAGACCTACCCGGTTGGGGGCGAACACTGAAGCTTTCTTT.